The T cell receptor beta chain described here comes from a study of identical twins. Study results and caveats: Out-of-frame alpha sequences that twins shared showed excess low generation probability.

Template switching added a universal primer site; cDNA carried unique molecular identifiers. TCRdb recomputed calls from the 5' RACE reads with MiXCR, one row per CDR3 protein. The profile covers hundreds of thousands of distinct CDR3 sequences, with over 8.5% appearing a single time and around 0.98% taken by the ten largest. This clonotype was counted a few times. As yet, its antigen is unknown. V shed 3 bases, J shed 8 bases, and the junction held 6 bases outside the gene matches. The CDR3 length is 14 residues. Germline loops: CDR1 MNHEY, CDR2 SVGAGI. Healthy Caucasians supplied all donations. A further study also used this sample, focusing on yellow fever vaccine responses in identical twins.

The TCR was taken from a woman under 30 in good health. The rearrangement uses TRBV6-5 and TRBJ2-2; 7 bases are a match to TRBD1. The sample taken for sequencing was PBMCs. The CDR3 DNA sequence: TGTGCCAGCAGTTATAAGGGGGCGGCGGGGGAGCTGTTTTTT. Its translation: CASSYKGAAGELFF.